The TCR beta chain described here comes from a study of T cell repertoires in cytomegalovirus infection. Looking at the study overall: Signatures in public TCR beta sequences pointed to both CMV infection and matching HLA type. Findings and limits, study-wide: Identification of carriers of CMV plus the relevant HLA was achieved through cumulative public TCR beta family frequency. In two of eight donors, the top clonotype was HLA-C-restricted CMV-specific.

The V and J ends lost 7 bases and 3 bases respectively, with 9 bases between them. The CDR3 is 13 residues long. CDR1 is MNHNY and CDR2 is SVGAGI in the germline V gene (reference sequence). This clonotype was seen a few times. Its antigen is as yet unknown. One entry per CDR3 protein results from TCRdb running MiXCR on the reads. The sample lists under 850,000 distinct CDR3 sequences; under 40% were seen once. The sample taken for sequencing was PBMCs. The source of this sequence is a human donor in good health (CMV status not recorded). Some clones in this sample may be carry-over from other donors' samples. The V and J genes are TRBV6-6 and TRBJ1-4; possibly TRBD1 for D (5 bases). The CDR3 region has the DNA TGTGCCAGCAACCCGACAGCTAATGAAAAACTGTTTTTT. Its translation: CASNPTANEKLFF.